Listed below are T cell receptor beta chains from one sample, sequenced in a study of lymphopenia after photon versus proton radiotherapy. Using immunoSEQ multiplex PCR, the repertoire was profiled, and TCRdb retains in-frame clones only, with some absent. The sample yields approximately 31,000 clones, under 90% seen once. Sequencing used peripheral blood, obtained from a patient treated with proton-based radiotherapy. The receptors originated from a woman in her 70s with pancreatic cancer. CDR3s include the opening cysteine and the closing phenylalanine or tryptophan. The D gene is left open where the match is weak. Size tells how often a clone was seen (once, few, many) or the class of an expanded clone, and some rows leave it out.

TRBD1	once	TRBV28	TRBJ2-7	TGTGCCAGCAGTTTCGGACAGGGGGGATCCTACGAGCAGTACTTC	CASSFGQGGSYEQYF
NA	NA	TRBV6-5	TRBJ2-3	TGTGCCAGCTGCCTGGACAGCCAAATGGATACGCAGTATTTT	CASCLDSQMDTQYF
TRBD1	NA	TRBV30	TRBJ1-2	TGTGCCTGGACCAGGGACAGGGCTTCTGGCTACACCTTC	CAWTRDRASGYTF
NA	few	TRBV5-1	TRBJ1-2	TGCGCCAGCAGCCCTGGACAGAGTCAGTCTAACTATGGCTACACCTTC	CASSPGQSQSNYGYTF
TRBD1	NA	TRBV5-1	TRBJ2-3	TGCGCCAGCGGGACAGGTAGCACAGATACGCAGTATTTT	CASGTGSTDTQYF
NA	NA	TRBV10-3	TRBJ2-1	TGTGCCATCAGTATTTCAGGGGAGAATGAGCAGTTCTTC	CAISISGENEQFF
NA	NA	TRBV4-2	TRBJ2-3	TGTGCCAGCAGCCAAGGGGGAGCGCGTCCCGGAATGGATACGCAGTATTTT	CASSQGGARPGMDTQYF
NA	NA	TRBV28	TRBJ1-5	TGTGCCAGCAGCCACTCCGTGAGGGAACCAATCATCGGGGGGGTAAGGCCCCAGCATTTT	CASSHSVREPIIGGVRPQHF
TRBD1	NA	TRBV11-2	TRBJ1-5	TGTGCCAGCAGCGGACAGGGTGGGGATCAGCCCCAGCATTTT	CASSGQGGDQPQHF
NA	NA	TRBV19	TRBJ2-1	TGTGCCAGTAGTATATGGGACCCAAGAGGCAATGAGCAGTTCTTC	CASSIWDPRGNEQFF
TRBD2	NA	TRBV27	TRBJ2-3	TGTGCCAGCAGGCGACTAGCGAGCACAGATACGCAGTATTTT	CASRRLASTDTQYF
NA	NA	TRBV7-8	TRBJ1-6	TGTGCCAGCAGCTCCCAGGGTAGTTCACCCCTCCACTTT	CASSSQGSSPLHF
TRBD2	NA	TRBV7-2	TRBJ2-2	TGTGCCAGCAGCTCCTGGACTAGCTCCGGGGAGCTGTTTTTT	CASSSWTSSGELFF
TRBD2	NA	TRBV7-7	TRBJ2-5	TGTGCTAGCAGCTTAGCGGGAGGCCCGGAGACCCAGTACTTC	CASSLAGGPETQYF
TRBD2	NA	TRBV5-1	TRBJ2-3	TGCGCCAGCAGCATCGGGACTAGCGGGGGCGGGCGAGATACGCAGTATTTT	CASSIGTSGGGRDTQYF
NA	NA	TRBV21-1	TRBJ2-6	TGTGCCAGCAGCAATGAGTCCAGGGGCGCCGGGGCCAACGTCCTGACTTTC	CASSNESRGAGANVLTF
NA	NA	TRBV14	TRBJ1-2	TGTGCCAGCAGCCAAGTATCCAACTATGGCTACACCTTC	CASSQVSNYGYTF
TRBD2	NA	TRBV10-1	TRBJ2-7	TGCGCCAGCAGTGGGACTAGCGGGAGGCACTACGAGCAGTACTTC	CASSGTSGRHYEQYF
TRBD1	NA	TRBV29-1	TRBJ2-1	TGCAGCGTTAGGGGGCCGGGGCCCTCCTACAATGAGCAGTTCTTC	CSVRGPGPSYNEQFF
TRBD1	NA	TRBV27	TRBJ2-6	TGTGCCAGCAGTTTGTACAGGGGGGTCTCTGGGGCCAACGTCCTGACTTTC	CASSLYRGVSGANVLTF
NA	NA	TRBV9	TRBJ1-2	TGTGCCAGCAGCGCAGCGGACCATCTGGGATTGTCTGGACGTGGCTACACCTTC	CASSAADHLGLSGRGYTF
NA	NA	TRBV7-2	TRBJ1-1	TGTGCCAGCAGCACATTCAGGGCCCCTGAAGCTTTCTTT	CASSTFRAPEAFF
TRBD2	NA	TRBV6-1	TRBJ2-1	TGTGCCGGAAGCGGGAGGGGGGAGCAGTTCTTC	CAGSGRGEQFF
NA	NA	TRBV4-3	TRBJ2-2	TGCGCCAGCAGCCAAGAGAATCTGCCCGGGGAGCTGTTTTTT	CASSQENLPGELFF
NA	NA	TRBV9	TRBJ1-1	TGTGCCAGCAGCGCATTTGGTTCCGACACTGAAGCTTTCTTT	CASSAFGSDTEAFF
NA	NA	TRBV5-1	TRBJ1-4	TGCGCCAGCAGCTTGGACGGTTCGGGGAAACTGTTTTTT	CASSLDGSGKLFF
NA	NA	TRBV7-2	TRBJ1-2	TGTGCCAGCAGCCTGCCGGGGGGGATTAACTATGGCTACACCTTC	CASSLPGGINYGYTF